The 30 T cell receptor beta chains below come from one sample, sequenced in a study of Graves' ophthalmopathy and Graves' hyperthyroidism. RNA transcripts provided the template for amplifying TCR beta CDR3 regions. Investigators did first-round RT-PCR with HTBI primers, then second-round multiplex PCR. Using its own MiXCR run on the multiplex PCR reads, TCRdb lists one record per CDR3 protein. This sample has hundreds of thousands of distinct CDR3 sequences; about 24% occur once, and the top ten carry around 6.5%. Sequences were obtained from peripheral blood. The receptors stem from a woman between 18 and 29 years old with stable Graves' hyperthyroidism. Some clones in this sample may be carry-over from other donors' samples.

The chain carries TRBV2 and TRBJ1-1; possibly TRBD1 for D (5 bases). Trimming removed 6 bases from V and 4 bases from J, with 15 bases in between. This CDR3 has 14 amino acids. Germline values: CDR1 SNHLY, CDR2 FYNNEI. The CDR3 reads CASRSGATITEAFF. In DNA, the CDR3 is TGTGCCAGCAGATCCGGGGCCACGATCACTGAAGCTTTCTTT.

The chain carries TRBV6-2 or TRBV6-3 and TRBJ1-1, with a weak D call TRBD1 (5 bases). The CDR3 is 15 amino acids. The germline gives CDR1 MNHEY, CDR2 SVGEGT. Trimming stripped 4 bases from V and 1 base from J, with 13 bases between. Here the CDR3 DNA reads TGTGCCAGCAGTTCATGGACAAACTCGAACACTGAAGCTTTCTTT. Its protein product is CASSSWTNSNTEAFF.

There are many counts of this clonotype. The chain links TRBV12-3 or TRBV12-4 to TRBJ1-1, with unresolved D. Trimming removed 3 bases from V and 2 bases from J, with 10 bases in between. The CDR3 is 14 residues long. The CDR3 loop reads CASSFRVGNTEAFF. CDR3 DNA: TGTGCCAGCAGTTTTCGGGTGGGAAACACTGAAGCTTTCTTT.

The rearrangement links TRBV28 to TRBJ1-1, with D hard to call. The V gene's germline CDR1 is MDHEN and CDR2 SYDVKM. The germline V and J ends were trimmed by 3 bases and 1 base, with 15 bases remaining between them. The length of the CDR3 is 16 residues. This chain's CDR3 is CASSFPSEVENTEAFF. DNA for the CDR3: TGTGCCAGCAGTTTCCCCTCGGAAGTCGAGAACACTGAAGCTTTCTTT.

This clonotype was seen ten or more times. The gene calls are TRBV5-5 and TRBJ2-7; D not resolved. Between the trimmed V and J ends, which lost 0 bases and 8 bases, there was a span of 15 bases. The CDR3 runs to 14 residues. Per the germline V gene, CDR1 is SGHKS and CDR2 is YYEKEE (reference sequence). CDR3 protein: CASSLAAQDYQQYF. In nucleotides, the CDR3 is TGTGCCAGCAGCTTGGCGGCCCAAGATTACCAGCAGTACTTC.

This clonotype was recorded many times. This sequence joins TRBV7-3 and TRBJ2-3; perhaps D is TRBD1 or TRBD2 (6 bases each). CDR3 length: 15 amino acids. Trimming cost V 6 bases and J 2 bases, with 15 bases left between them. The germline CDR1 and CDR2 sequences are SGHTA and FQGTGA. The chain's CDR3 is CASRQLAGDTDTQYF. The CDR3 nucleotides are TGTGCCAGCAGACAACTAGCAGGGGACACAGATACGCAGTATTTT. Supplemented by reference TRBV7-3 and TRBJ2-3, the full variable domain reads GAGVSQTPSNKVTEKGKYVELRCDPISGHTALYWYRQSLGQGPEFLIYFQGTGAADDSGLPNDRFFAVRPEGSVSTLKIQRTERGDSAVYLCASRQLAGDTDTQYFGPGTRLTVL.

This clonotype was counted at least ten times. This rearrangement joins TRBV20-1 to TRBJ1-5; TRBD1 agrees at 8 bases. The CDR3 is 16 residues long. Losses at the gene ends were 6 bases for V and 0 bases for J; bases not matched to a gene: 10. Looked up from germline, CDR1 is DFQATT and CDR2 is SNEGSKA (reference sequence). The CDR3, as DNA: TGCAGTGCGGGGACAGGAGGGGAATATAGCAATCAGCCCCAGCATTTT. Amino acid sequence: CSAGTGGEYSNQPQHF.

The chain has TRBV3-1 and TRBJ1-1; D might be TRBD1 (6 bases). The CDR3 runs 15 residues. With 4 bases removed from V and 1 base from J, the gap between germline ends came to 13 bases. Per germline, CDR1 LGHDT and CDR2 YNNKEL (reference sequence). In nucleotides, the CDR3 is TGTGCCAGCAGCCCACGGGGACACACGAACACTGAAGCTTTCTTT. Protein: CASSPRGHTNTEAFF.

This clonotype was picked up many times. V is TRBV2 and J is TRBJ1-2; 9 nucleotides agree with TRBD1. V shed 8 bases, J shed 4 bases, and the junction held 14 bases outside the gene matches. Germline V gene lookup returns CDR1 SNHLY and CDR2 FYNNEI. This CDR3 contains 16 residues. The CDR3 protein is CASPKGGTGRPYGYTF. The CDR3 DNA follows: TGTGCCAGCCCAAAAGGGGGGACAGGGCGACCCTATGGCTACACCTTC.

This clonotype was found many times. This chain connects TRBV12-3 or TRBV12-4 to TRBJ1-2, with no clear D. V was trimmed by 7 bases and J by 1 base, leaving 10 bases between them. CDR3 length equals 13 residues. The CDR3 reads CASNGRDNYGYTF. DNA for the CDR3: TGTGCCAGCAACGGGCGGGATAACTATGGCTACACCTTC.

This chain joins TRBV27 and TRBJ2-7, with D possibly TRBD1 on 5 matching bases. CDR3 length: 13 residues. V was clipped by 4 bases and J by 4 bases, with 11 bases between them. CDR1 and CDR2 from the germline V gene are MNHEY and SMNVEV (reference sequence). The CDR3 DNA follows: TGTGCCAGCAGTTCCCCTGACAGATACGAGCAGTACTTC. This sequence encodes CASSSPDRYEQYF.

The table lists this clonotype with many counts. This chain uses TRBV7-9 with TRBJ1-1; tentatively, D is TRBD1 (6 bases). The CDR3 loop spans 13 amino acids. Germline V CDR1 and CDR2: SEHNR, FQNEAQ (reference sequence). Trimming shortened V by 4 bases and J by 3 bases, and 9 bases separated the two germline ends. Here the CDR3 reads CASSSDRYTEAFF. For the CDR3, the DNA is TGTGCCAGCAGCTCGGACAGATACACTGAAGCTTTCTTT.

The chain has TRBV19 and TRBJ1-1; tentative D call: TRBD1 (6 bases). V dropped 5 bases and J dropped 5 bases, with 12 bases sitting between them. Looked up from germline, CDR1 is LNHDA and CDR2 is SQIVND (reference sequence). The CDR3 sequence is 13 residues long. The CDR3 bases are TGTGCCAGTAGTGCAGGGGTTCGAACTGAAGCTTTCTTT. Translating gives CASSAGVRTEAFF. Combining the CDR3 with reference TRBV19 and TRBJ1-1 gives the whole variable domain DGGITQSPKYLFRKEGQNVTLSCEQNLNHDAMYWYRQDPGQGLRLIYYSQIVNDFQKGDIAEGYSVSREKKESFPLTVTSAQKNPTAFYLCASSAGVRTEAFFGQGTRLTVV.

This clonotype has a handful of counts. The genes are TRBV5-6 and TRBJ2-5; D may be TRBD1 (6 bases). This CDR3 has 17 residues. Deletions cut 3 bases from V and 4 bases from J, with 22 bases between. Looked up from germline, CDR1 is SGHDT and CDR2 is YYEEEE. CDR3 sequence reads: CASSSPAGVRSAETQYF. CDR3 DNA sequence: TGTGCCAGCAGCTCCCCTGCAGGGGTCAGGAGCGCAGAGACCCAGTACTTC.

The chain employs TRBV6-2 or TRBV6-3 and TRBJ2-7, with D perhaps TRBD1 or TRBD2 (5 bases each). Germline CDR1 reads MNHEY; CDR2 reads SVGEGT. The CDR3 contains 15 residues. V was trimmed by 2 bases and J by 2 bases, leaving 13 bases between them. The CDR3 protein is CASSYHGDGTYEQYF. CDR3 DNA: TGTGCCAGCAGTTACCACGGGGACGGGACCTACGAGCAGTACTTC.

This clonotype showed up many times. The chain joins TRBV6-2 or TRBV6-3 to TRBJ2-2; 9 bases line up with TRBD2. Germline CDR1 and CDR2: MNHEY and SVGEGT. The V and J ends lost 6 bases and 6 bases, in that order; junction bases with no gene match: 5. This CDR3 has 14 amino acids. Here the CDR3 DNA reads TGTGCCAGCAGGGGGCTAGCGGGGCCCGGGGAGCTGTTTTTT. It is translated as CASRGLAGPGELFF.

The V call is TRBV3-1, the J call TRBJ1-1; D might be TRBD1 (5 bases). Trimming took off 2 bases at V and 3 bases at J, with 13 bases between the two ends. CDR1 and CDR2 (germline): LGHDT, YNNKEL (reference sequence). The CDR3 has 15 residues. Here the CDR3 reads CASSQLDWGDTEAFF. The DNA of the CDR3 is TGTGCCAGCAGCCAATTAGACTGGGGGGACACTGAAGCTTTCTTT.

With regard to this clonotype: This clone may be a read error of a much larger clone one base away. This chain links TRBV13 with TRBJ1-6; D call uncertain. This CDR3 spans 11 amino acids. In germline, CDR1 is PRHDT, CDR2 FYEKMQ (reference sequence). CDR3: CASSLPSHLHF. The CDR3 coding sequence is TGTGCCAGCAGCTTACCGTCACACCTCCACTTT.

The sample holds a few counts of this clonotype. V gene TRBV5-1 combines with J gene TRBJ1-1; TRBD1 is a possible D gene (5 bases). Germline V gene data show CDR1 as SGHRS and CDR2 as YFSETQ. Between the trimmed V and J ends, which lost 4 bases and 0 bases, there was a span of 10 bases. The CDR3 is made up of 14 amino acids. The CDR3 loop reads CASSKDTLNTEAFF. CDR3 nucleotide sequence: TGCGCCAGCAGCAAGGACACCTTGAACACTGAAGCTTTCTTT.

Ten or more counts support this clonotype. This chain links TRBV11-2 with TRBJ1-1, with D possibly TRBD1 on 6 matching bases. The CDR3 is 14 amino acids. Germline CDR1 reads SGHAT; CDR2 reads FQNNGV. Trimming left V 5 bases short and J 5 bases short, with 15 bases between. The CDR3 DNA is TGTGCCAGCAGCCCGACGACAGGTGGAACTGAAGCTTTCTTT. This codes for CASSPTTGGTEAFF.

This clonotype was detected many times. The chain has TRBV6-1 and TRBJ1-5, with no clear D. Trimming pared 8 bases from V and 0 bases from J, leaving 8 bases between. The CDR3 covers 13 residues. Looked up from germline, CDR1 is MNHNS and CDR2 is SASEGT. The CDR3 protein is CASEQNSNQPQHF. The CDR3, as DNA: TGTGCCAGCGAGCAGAATAGCAATCAGCCCCAGCATTTT.

In its sample, this clonotype was seen once. In DNA form, the CDR3 reads TGTGCCAGCAGCTCCCCGTGGGGGCCATATAGCAATCAGCCCCAGCATTTT. Its protein is CASSSPWGPYSNQPQHF. V gene TRBV28 combines with J gene TRBJ1-5; possible D gene TRBD1, 6 bases. V was trimmed by 6 bases and J by 0 bases, leaving 18 bases between them. CDR3 length: 17 amino acids. Germline values: CDR1 MDHEN, CDR2 SYDVKM.

The chain couples TRBV20-1 to TRBJ2-5, with 8 bases identical to TRBD1. The CDR3 runs to 15 residues. The ends lost 0 bases at V and 5 bases at J; junction bases unmatched: 8. Germline assignment: CDR1 DFQATT and CDR2 SNEGSKA (reference sequence). Here the CDR3 DNA reads TGCAGTGCTAGAGATTTTTCAGGGGGCTGGGAGACCCAGTACTTC. Residues: CSARDFSGGWETQYF.

This clonotype was observed many times. The chain links TRBV4-1 to TRBJ2-7; D is uncertain. This CDR3 is 14 amino acids long. Trimming stripped 1 base from V and 3 bases from J, with 10 bases between. Germline V gives CDR1 MGHRA, CDR2 YSYEKL. Written as DNA, the CDR3 is TGCGCCAGCAGCCAAGTAGGTTTGGTCTACGAGCAGTACTTC. Translating gives CASSQVGLVYEQYF.

CDR3 region: CASSDLTGQGYEQYF. In DNA, the CDR3 is TGTGCCAGCAGTGATCTTACGGGACAGGGCTACGAGCAGTACTTC. The chain carries TRBV2 and TRBJ2-7, with 9 bases aligning to TRBD1. The CDR3 runs to 15 residues. Germline CDR1 reads SNHLY; CDR2 reads FYNNEI. The V and J ends lost 3 bases and 3 bases, in that order; junction bases with no gene match: 6.

This clonotype came up many times. The rearrangement joins TRBV27 to TRBJ2-7; D uncertain. V lost 4 bases to trimming and J lost 4 bases, with 8 bases between them. The germline V gene has CDR1 MNHEY and CDR2 SMNVEV (reference sequence). The CDR3 contains 12 residues. In DNA, the CDR3 is TGTGCCAGCAGTTCCCGAGATTACGAGCAGTACTTC. This codes for CASSSRDYEQYF.

This clonotype was counted many times. The chain joins TRBV5-1 to TRBJ2-7; maybe TRBD2 (5 bases). V lost 0 bases, J lost 2 bases, and 12 bases lay in between. The V gene's germline CDR1 is SGHRS and CDR2 YFSETQ. This CDR3 comprises 15 residues. CDR3 in DNA: TGCGCCAGCAGCTTGGAATACGGAGGAACCTACGAGCAGTACTTC. This gives the protein CASSLEYGGTYEQYF. Complete variable domain (other parts from reference TRBV5-1 and TRBJ2-7): KAGVTQTPRYLIKTRGQQVTLSCSPISGHRSVSWYQQTPGQGLQFLFEYFSETQRNKGNFPGRFSGRQFSNSRSEMNVSTLELGDSALYLCASSLEYGGTYEQYFGPGTRLTVT.

This clonotype was detected ten times or more. CDR3 in amino acids: CASSPGLAGYEQYF. The CDR3 DNA reads TGCGCCAGCAGCCCGGGACTAGCGGGCTACGAGCAGTACTTC. The rearrangement joins TRBV5-1 to TRBJ2-7; 12 bases are shared with TRBD2. Losses at the gene ends were 4 bases for V and 3 bases for J; bases not matched to a gene: 2. CDR3 length: 14 residues. The V gene's germline CDR1 is SGHRS and CDR2 YFSETQ.

This clonotype was seen ten or more times. The chain uses TRBV28 and TRBJ1-3; no clear D gene. Germline CDR1 reads MDHEN; CDR2 reads SYDVKM. This CDR3 comprises 16 residues. Trimming pared 5 bases from V and 0 bases from J, leaving 14 bases between. CDR3 sequence reads: CASSPWTRFSGNTIYF. CDR3 DNA sequence: TGTGCCAGCAGTCCTTGGACCCGATTCTCTGGAAACACCATATATTTT.

This clonotype occurred many times. The chain links TRBV28 to TRBJ2-7; possibly TRBD2 for D (6 bases). In germline, CDR1 is MDHEN, CDR2 SYDVKM. Trimming pared 2 bases from V and 7 bases from J, leaving 12 bases between. The CDR3 is 13 amino acids. The CDR3 nucleotides read TGTGCCAGCAGTTTAGGGCTAGCGAGGGAGCAGTACTTC. It encodes CASSLGLAREQYF. The complete variable domain, with remaining parts taken from reference TRBV28 and TRBJ2-7, reads DVKVTQSSRYLVKRTGEKVFLECVQDMDHENMFWYRQDPGLGLRLIYFSYDVKMKEKGDIPEGYSVSREKKERFSLILESASTNQTSMYLCASSLGLAREQYFGPGTRLTVT.